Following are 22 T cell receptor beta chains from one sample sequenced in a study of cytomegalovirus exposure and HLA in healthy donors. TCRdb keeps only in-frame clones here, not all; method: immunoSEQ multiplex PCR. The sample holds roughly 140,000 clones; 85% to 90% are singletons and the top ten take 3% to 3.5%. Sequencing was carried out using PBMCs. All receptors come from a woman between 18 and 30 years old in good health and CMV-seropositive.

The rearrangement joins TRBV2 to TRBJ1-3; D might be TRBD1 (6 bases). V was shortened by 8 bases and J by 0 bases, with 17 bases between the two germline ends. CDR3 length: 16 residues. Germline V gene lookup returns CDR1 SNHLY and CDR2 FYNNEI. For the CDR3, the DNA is TGTGCCAGCGGGGGGGCAGCTATCAGCTCTGGAAACACCATATATTTT. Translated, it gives CASGGAAISSGNTIYF.

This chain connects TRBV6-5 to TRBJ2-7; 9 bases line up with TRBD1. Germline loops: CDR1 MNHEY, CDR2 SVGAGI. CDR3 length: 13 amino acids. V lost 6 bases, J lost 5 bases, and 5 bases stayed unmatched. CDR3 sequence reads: CASRRTGGNEQYF. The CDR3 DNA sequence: TGTGCCAGCAGGCGTACAGGGGGCAACGAGCAGTACTTC.

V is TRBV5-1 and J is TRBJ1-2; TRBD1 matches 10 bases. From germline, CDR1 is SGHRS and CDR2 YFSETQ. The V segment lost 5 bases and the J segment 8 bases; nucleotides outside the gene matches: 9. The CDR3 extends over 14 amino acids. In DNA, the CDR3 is TGCGCCAGCAGGGTGACAGGGGGCGGAGAGGGCTACACCTTC. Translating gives CASRVTGGGEGYTF. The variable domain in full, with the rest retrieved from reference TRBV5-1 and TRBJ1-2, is KAGVTQTPRYLIKTRGQQVTLSCSPISGHRSVSWYQQTPGQGLQFLFEYFSETQRNKGNFPGRFSGRQFSNSRSEMNVSTLELGDSALYLCASRVTGGGEGYTFGSGTRLTVV.

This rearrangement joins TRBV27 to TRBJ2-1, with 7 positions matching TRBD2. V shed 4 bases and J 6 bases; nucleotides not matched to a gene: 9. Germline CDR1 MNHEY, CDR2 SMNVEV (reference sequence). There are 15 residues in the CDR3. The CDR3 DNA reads TGTGCCAGCAGTTCCCTTGGGCGGGAGACCAATGAGCAGTTCTTC. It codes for CASSSLGRETNEQFF.

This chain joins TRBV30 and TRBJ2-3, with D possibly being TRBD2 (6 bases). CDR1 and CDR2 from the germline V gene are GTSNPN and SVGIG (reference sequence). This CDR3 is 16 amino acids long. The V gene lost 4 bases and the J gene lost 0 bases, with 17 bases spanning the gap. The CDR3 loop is CAWTLGGDPSTDTQYF. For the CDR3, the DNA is TGTGCCTGGACCCTCGGCGGGGACCCTAGCACAGATACGCAGTATTTT.

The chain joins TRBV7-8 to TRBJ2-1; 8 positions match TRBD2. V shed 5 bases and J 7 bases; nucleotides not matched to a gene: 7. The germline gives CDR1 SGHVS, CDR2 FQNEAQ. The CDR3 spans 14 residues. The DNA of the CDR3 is TGTGCCAGCAGCCTCGGGACTAGAAATAATGAGCAGTTCTTC. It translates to CASSLGTRNNEQFF.

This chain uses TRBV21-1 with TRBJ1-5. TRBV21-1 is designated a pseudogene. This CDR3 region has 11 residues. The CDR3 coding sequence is TGTGCCAGCATCAGCGGGCAGCCCCAGCATTTT. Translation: CASISGQPQHF.

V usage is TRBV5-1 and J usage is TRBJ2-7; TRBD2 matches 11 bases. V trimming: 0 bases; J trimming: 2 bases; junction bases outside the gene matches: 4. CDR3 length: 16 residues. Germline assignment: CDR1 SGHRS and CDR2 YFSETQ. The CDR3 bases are TGCGCCAGCAGCTTGGAAGGGACTAGCGGAACCTACGAGCAGTACTTC. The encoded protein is CASSLEGTSGTYEQYF.

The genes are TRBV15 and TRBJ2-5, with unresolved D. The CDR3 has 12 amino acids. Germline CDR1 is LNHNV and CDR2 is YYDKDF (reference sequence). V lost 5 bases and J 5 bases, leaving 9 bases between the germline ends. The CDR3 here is CATSRFQETQYF. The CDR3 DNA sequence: TGTGCCACCAGCCGATTCCAGGAGACCCAGTACTTC.

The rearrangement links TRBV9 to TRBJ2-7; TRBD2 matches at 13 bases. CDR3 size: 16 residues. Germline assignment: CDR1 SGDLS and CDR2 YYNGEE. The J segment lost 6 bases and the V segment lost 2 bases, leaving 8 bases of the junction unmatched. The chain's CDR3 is CASSVRTSGSIAEQYF. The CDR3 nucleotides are TGTGCCAGCAGCGTTAGGACTAGCGGGAGCATCGCCGAGCAGTACTTC.

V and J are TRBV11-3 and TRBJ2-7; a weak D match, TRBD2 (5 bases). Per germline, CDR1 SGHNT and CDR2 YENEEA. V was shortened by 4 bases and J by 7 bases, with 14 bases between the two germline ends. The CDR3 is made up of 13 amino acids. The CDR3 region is CASSSDPRGEQYF. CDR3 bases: TGTGCCAGCAGCTCGGACCCCCGAGGGGAGCAGTACTTC.

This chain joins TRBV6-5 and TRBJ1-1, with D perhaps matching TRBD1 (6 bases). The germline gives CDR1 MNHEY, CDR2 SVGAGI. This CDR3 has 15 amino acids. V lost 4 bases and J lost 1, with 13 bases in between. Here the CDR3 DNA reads TGTGCCAGCAGTTCCCCCGGGACAAAGAACACTGAAGCTTTCTTT. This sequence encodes CASSSPGTKNTEAFF.

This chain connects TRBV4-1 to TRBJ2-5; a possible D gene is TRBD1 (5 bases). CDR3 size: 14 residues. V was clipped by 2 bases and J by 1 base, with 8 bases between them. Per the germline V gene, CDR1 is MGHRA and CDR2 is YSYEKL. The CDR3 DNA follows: TGCGCCAGCAGCCAAACAGGATTCCAAGAGACCCAGTACTTC. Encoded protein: CASSQTGFQETQYF.

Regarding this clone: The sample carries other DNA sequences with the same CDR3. CDR3 DNA sequence: TGTGCCACCAGCAGAGGTGGGAGCTCCTACAATGAGCAGTTCTTC. Its translation is CATSRGGSSYNEQFF. V gene TRBV15 combines with J gene TRBJ2-1, with a tentative D call TRBD2 (5 bases). The CDR3 spans 15 residues. CDR1 LNHNV and CDR2 YYDKDF come from the germline V gene (reference sequence). V was pared by 1 base and J by 0 bases, with 7 bases between.

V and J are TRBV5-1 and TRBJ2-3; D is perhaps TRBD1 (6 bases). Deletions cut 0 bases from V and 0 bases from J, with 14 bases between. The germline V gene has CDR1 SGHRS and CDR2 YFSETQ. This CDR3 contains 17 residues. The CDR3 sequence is CASSLAGAGESTDTQYF. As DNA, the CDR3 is TGCGCCAGCAGCTTGGCGGGCGCAGGGGAGAGCACAGATACGCAGTATTTT.

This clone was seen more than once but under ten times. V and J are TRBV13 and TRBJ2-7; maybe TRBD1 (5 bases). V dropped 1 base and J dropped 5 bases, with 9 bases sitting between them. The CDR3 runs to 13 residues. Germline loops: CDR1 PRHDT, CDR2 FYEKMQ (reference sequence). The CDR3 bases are TGTGCCAGCAGCTTAGTTGGCAGGGACGAGCAGTACTTC. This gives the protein CASSLVGRDEQYF.

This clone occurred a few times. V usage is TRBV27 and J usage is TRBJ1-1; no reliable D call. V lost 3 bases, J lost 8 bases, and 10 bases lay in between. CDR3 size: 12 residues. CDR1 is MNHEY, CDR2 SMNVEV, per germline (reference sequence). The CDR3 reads CASSFPLTEAFF. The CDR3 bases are TGTGCCAGCAGTTTCCCCCTGACAGAAGCTTTCTTT.

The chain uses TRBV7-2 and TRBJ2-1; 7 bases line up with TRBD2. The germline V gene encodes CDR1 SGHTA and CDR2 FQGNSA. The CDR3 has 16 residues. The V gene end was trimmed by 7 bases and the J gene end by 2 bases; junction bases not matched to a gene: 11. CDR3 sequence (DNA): TGTGCCAGCACCGGACTAGATTACCCACCCTACAATGAGCAGTTCTTC. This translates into CASTGLDYPPYNEQFF.

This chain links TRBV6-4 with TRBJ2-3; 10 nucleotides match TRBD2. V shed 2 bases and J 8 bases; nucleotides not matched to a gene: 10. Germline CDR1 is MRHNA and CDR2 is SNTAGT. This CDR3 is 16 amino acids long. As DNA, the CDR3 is TGTGCCAGCAGTGACCGGGCTAGCGGGAGTAGTGCTACGCAGTATTTT. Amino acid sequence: CASSDRASGSSATQYF.

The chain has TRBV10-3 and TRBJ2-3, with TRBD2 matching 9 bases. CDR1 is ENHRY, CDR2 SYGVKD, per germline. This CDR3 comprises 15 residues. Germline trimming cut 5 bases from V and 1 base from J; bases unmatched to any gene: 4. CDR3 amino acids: CAISSPSGGTDTQYF. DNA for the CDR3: TGTGCCATCAGTTCCCCTAGCGGGGGCACAGATACGCAGTATTTT.

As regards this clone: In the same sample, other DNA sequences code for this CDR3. The CDR3 nucleotides read TGTGCCAGCTCACCACCGGGACAGGGGGCCTACGAGCAGTACTTC. The encoded protein is CASSPPGQGAYEQYF. The rearrangement links TRBV18 to TRBJ2-7; 11 bases align to TRBD1. The CDR3 is 15 amino acids. Germline lookup yields CDR1 KGHSH and CDR2 LQKENI. The trim removed 0 bases at V and 2 bases at J, leaving 0 bases unmatched.

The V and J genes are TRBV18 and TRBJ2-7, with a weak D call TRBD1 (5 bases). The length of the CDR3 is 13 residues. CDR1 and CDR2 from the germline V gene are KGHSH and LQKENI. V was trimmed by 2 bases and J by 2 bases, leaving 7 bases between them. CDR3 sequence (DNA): TGTGCCAGCTCACCAGAACAGGCCTACGAGCAGTACTTC. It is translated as CASSPEQAYEQYF.